This T cell receptor beta chain originates from a study of cytomegalovirus exposure and HLA in healthy donors. Study findings and constraints: For cytomegalovirus status, the classifier reportedly gave diagnoses with high specificity and sensitivity. When analyzed later, a missense DCLRE1C variant was found to be linked to TCR beta V- and J-gene trimming.

This clone was recorded a few times. Antigen specificity is unknown. Although they were nominally healthy when sampled, donors likely had unrecorded immune exposures. Per germline, CDR1 SGHDT and CDR2 YYEEEE. CDR3 length equals 14 residues. V lost 4 bases to trimming and J lost 2 bases; unmatched junction nucleotides: 3. The PCR ran on 60 Vbeta and 13 Jbeta primers. Only in-frame clones appear in the TCRdb table, and some are missing; sequencing was by immunoSEQ multiplex PCR. The sample has about 140,000 clones; roughly 73% are singletons. This receptor was obtained from a human donor in good health. The rearrangement uses TRBV5-6 and TRBJ2-7; 10 nucleotides align to TRBD1. The sample comprised PBMCs. This CDR3 is CASSLGQGAYEQYF. The CDR3 DNA follows: TGTGCCAGCAGCCTAGGACAGGGGGCCTACGAGCAGTACTTC. The full variable domain, in which reference TRBV5-6 and TRBJ2-7 provide the parts outside the CDR3, is DAGVTQSPTHLIKTRGQQVTLRCSPKSGHDTVSWYQQALGQGPQFIFQYYEEEERQRGNFPDRFSGHQFPNYSSELNVNALLLGDSALYLCASSLGQGAYEQYFGPGTRLTVT.